This TCR beta chain appears in the sequencing data of a study of Graves' ophthalmopathy and Graves' hyperthyroidism. TCR beta CDR3 amplification used RNA transcripts. Second-round multiplex PCR came after first-round RT-PCR with HTBI primers. One entry per CDR3 protein results from TCRdb running MiXCR on the multiplex PCR reads. The sample yields 300,000 to 450,000 distinct CDR3 sequences, roughly 17% seen once. The CDR3 length is 13 residues. Germline lookup yields CDR1 SQVTM and CDR2 ANQGSEA. V lost 5 bases, J lost 3 bases, and 4 bases stayed unmatched. V is TRBV29-1 and J is TRBJ1-3, with 7 positions matching TRBD1. This sequence was found in an adult woman with stable Graves' hyperthyroidism. Material for sequencing was peripheral blood. The chain's CDR3 is CSVNPGGGNTIYF. The CDR3 region has the DNA TGCAGCGTTAACCCAGGGGGTGGAAACACCATATATTTT. The variable domain in full, with the rest retrieved from reference TRBV29-1 and TRBJ1-3, is SAVISQKPSRDICQRGTSLTIQCQVDSQVTMMFWYRQQPGQSLTLIATANQGSEATYESGFVIDKFPISRPNLTFSTLTVSNMSPEDSSIYLCSVNPGGGNTIYFGEGSWLTVV.